This T cell receptor (beta chain) was sequenced for a study of beta chain features in type 1 diabetes. TCRB transcripts that were expressed got sequenced, as all of the isolated RNA had been reverse transcribed. Repertoires were generated with immunoSEQ multiplex PCR, while TCRdb's copy carries only in-frame clones and drops some. The sample records 150,000 to 200,000 clones, 50% to 70% being singletons. Notes on this clone: Its specificity is unknown.

Germline-derived CDR1 and CDR2 are SNHLY and FYNNEI. CDR3 length: 12 amino acids. Trimming left V 7 bases short and J 4 bases short, with 10 bases between. Study-level points and caveats: Shortening of TCRB CDR3s, moderate but significant, appeared in all four CD4+ subsets of Type 1 diabetes patients. Possibly, sequencing cDNA over-represented cells that had high TCR expression levels.

Sample: naive CD4+ T cells from blood. The chain employs TRBV2 and TRBJ1-2; D ambiguous. This clonotype was obtained from a man aged 25-45 years with type 1 diabetes. CDR3 loop: CASTLEVYGYTF. CDR3 DNA: TGTGCCAGCACTCTCGAGGTCTATGGCTACACCTTC.